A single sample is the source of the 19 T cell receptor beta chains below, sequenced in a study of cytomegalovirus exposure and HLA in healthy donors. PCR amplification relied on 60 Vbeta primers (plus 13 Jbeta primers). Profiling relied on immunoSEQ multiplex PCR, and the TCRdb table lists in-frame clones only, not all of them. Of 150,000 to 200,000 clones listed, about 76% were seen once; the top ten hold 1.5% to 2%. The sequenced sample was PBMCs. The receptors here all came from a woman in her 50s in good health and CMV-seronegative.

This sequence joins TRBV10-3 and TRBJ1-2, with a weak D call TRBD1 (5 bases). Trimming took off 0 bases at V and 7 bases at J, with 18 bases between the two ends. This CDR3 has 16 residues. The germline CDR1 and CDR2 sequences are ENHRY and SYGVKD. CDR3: CAISESAASGVGGYTF. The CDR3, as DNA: TGTGCCATCAGTGAGTCGGCTGCCTCGGGGGTAGGTGGCTACACCTTC.

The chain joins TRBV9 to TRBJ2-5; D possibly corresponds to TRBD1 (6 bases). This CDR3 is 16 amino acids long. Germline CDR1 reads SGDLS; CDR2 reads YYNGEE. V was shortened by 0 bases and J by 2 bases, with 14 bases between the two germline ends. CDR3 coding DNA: TGTGCCAGCAGCGTAGGGGACATGGGGCTTCAAGAGACCCAGTACTTC. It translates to CASSVGDMGLQETQYF. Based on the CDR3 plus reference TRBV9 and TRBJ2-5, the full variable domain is DSGVTQTPKHLITATGQRVTLRCSPRSGDLSVYWYQQSLDQGLQFLIQYYNGEERAKGNILERFSAQQFPDLHSELNLSSLELGDSALYFCASSVGDMGLQETQYFGPGTRLLVL.

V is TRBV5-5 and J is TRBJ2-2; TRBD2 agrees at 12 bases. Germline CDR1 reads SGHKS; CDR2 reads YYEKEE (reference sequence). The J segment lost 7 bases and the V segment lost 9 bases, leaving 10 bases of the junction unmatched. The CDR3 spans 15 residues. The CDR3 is CATLPGLAGLGELFF. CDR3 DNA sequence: TGTGCCACTCTCCCAGGACTAGCGGGACTCGGGGAGCTGTTTTTT.

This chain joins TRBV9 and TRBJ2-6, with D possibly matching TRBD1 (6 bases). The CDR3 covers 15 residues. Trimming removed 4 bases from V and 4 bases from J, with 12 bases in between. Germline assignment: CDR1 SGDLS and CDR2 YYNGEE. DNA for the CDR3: TGTGCCAGCAGCCAGGGGCCAGGGGGGGCCAACGTCCTGACTTTC. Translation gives CASSQGPGGANVLTF.

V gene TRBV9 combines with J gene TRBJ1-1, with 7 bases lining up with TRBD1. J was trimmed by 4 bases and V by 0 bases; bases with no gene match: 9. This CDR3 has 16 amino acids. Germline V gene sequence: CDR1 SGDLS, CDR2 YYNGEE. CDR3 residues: CASSVDRDSGSTEAFF. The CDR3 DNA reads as TGTGCCAGCAGCGTAGACAGGGACAGCGGGAGCACTGAAGCTTTCTTT.

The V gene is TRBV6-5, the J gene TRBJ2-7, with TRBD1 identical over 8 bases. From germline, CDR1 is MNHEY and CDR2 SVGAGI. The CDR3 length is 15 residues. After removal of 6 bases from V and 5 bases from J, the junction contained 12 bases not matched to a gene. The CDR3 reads CASSRFRTGRDEQYF. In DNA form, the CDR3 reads TGTGCCAGCAGCCGATTTCGGACAGGGCGTGACGAGCAGTACTTC.

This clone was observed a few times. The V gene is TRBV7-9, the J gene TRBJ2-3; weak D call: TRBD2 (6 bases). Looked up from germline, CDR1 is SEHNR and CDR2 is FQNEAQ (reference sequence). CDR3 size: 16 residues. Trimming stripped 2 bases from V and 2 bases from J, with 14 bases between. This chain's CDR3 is CASSLSGSGVTDTQYF. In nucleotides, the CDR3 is TGTGCCAGCAGCTTAAGTGGTAGCGGTGTCACAGATACGCAGTATTTT.

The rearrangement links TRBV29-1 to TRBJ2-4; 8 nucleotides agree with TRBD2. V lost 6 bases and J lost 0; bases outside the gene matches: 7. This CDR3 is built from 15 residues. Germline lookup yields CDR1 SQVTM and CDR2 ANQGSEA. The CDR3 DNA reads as TGCAGCGTCCTGAGCGGGGGCAGAGCCAAAAACATTCAGTACTTC. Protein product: CSVLSGGRAKNIQYF. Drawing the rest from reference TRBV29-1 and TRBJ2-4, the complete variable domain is SAVISQKPSRDICQRGTSLTIQCQVDSQVTMMFWYRQQPGQSLTLIATANQGSEATYESGFVIDKFPISRPNLTFSTLTVSNMSPEDSSIYLCSVLSGGRAKNIQYFGAGTRLSVL.

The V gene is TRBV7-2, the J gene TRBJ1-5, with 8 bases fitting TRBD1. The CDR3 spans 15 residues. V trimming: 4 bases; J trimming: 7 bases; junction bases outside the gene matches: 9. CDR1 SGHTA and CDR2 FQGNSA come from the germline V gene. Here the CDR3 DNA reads TGTGCCAGCAGCTACGATCAGGGGGCAAGCCAGCCCCAGCATTTT. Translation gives CASSYDQGASQPQHF.

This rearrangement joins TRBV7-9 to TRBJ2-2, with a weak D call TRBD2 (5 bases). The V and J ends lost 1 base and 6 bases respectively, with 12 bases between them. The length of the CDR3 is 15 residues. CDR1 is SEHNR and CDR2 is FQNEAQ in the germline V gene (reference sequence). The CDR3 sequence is CASSLGLGVSGELFF. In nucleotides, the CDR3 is TGTGCCAGCAGCTTAGGACTGGGAGTCTCCGGGGAGCTGTTTTTT.

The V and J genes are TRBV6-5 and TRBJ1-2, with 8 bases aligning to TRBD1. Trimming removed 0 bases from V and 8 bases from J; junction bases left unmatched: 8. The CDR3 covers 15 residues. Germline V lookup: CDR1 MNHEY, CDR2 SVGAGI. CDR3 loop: CASSYSTDRGPGYTF. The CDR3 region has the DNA TGTGCCAGCAGTTACTCGACCGACAGGGGCCCGGGCTACACCTTC.

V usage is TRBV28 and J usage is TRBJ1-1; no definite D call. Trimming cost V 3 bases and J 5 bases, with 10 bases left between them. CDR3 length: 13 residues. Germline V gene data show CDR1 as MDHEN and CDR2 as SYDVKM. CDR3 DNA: TGTGCCAGCAGTTTTTCGGGTCGGACTGAAGCTTTCTTT. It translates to CASSFSGRTEAFF.

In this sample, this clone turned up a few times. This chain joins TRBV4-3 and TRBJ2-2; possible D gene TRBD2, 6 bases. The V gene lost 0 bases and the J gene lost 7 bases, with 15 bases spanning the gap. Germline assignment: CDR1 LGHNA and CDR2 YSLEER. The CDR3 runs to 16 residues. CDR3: CASSQDLSGAGGELFF. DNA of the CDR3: TGCGCCAGCAGCCAAGATTTGTCGGGAGCGGGCGGGGAGCTGTTTTTT.

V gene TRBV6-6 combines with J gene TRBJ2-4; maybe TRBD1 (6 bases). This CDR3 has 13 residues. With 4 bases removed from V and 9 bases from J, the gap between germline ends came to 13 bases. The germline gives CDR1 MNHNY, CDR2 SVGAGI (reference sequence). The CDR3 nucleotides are TGTGCCAGCAGTTTAGGGGGTTCGGGCATTCAGTACTTC. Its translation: CASSLGGSGIQYF.

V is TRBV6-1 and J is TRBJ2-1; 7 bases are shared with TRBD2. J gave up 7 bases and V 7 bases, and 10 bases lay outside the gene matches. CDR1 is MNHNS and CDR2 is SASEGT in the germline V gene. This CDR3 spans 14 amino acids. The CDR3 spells CASITNWEGNEQFF. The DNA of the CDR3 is TGTGCCAGCATTACTAACTGGGAGGGGAATGAGCAGTTCTTC.

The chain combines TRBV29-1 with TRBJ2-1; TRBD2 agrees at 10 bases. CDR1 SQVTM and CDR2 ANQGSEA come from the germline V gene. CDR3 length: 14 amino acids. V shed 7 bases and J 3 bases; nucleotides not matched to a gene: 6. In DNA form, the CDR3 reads TGCAGCGGTCTAGCGGGAGCCCTCTACAATGAGCAGTTCTTC. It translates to CSGLAGALYNEQFF.

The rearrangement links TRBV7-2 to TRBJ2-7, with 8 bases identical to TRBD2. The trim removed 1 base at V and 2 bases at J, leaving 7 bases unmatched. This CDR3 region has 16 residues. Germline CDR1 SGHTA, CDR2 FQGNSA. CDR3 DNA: TGTGCCAGCAGCTTAGTACAAGCGGGGGCCCCCTACGAGCAGTACTTC. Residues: CASSLVQAGAPYEQYF.

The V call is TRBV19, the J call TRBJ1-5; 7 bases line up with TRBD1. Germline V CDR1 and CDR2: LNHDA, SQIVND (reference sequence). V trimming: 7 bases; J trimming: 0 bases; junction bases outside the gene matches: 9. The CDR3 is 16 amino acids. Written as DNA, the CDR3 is TGTGCCAGTATCCGCCGGGACAGAGGTAGCAATCAGCCCCAGCATTTT. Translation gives CASIRRDRGSNQPQHF.

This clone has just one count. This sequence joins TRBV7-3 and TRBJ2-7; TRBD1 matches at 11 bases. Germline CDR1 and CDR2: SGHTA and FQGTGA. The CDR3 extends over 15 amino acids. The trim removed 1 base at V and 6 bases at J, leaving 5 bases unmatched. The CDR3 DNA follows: TGTGCCAGCAGCTTAAATGCGGGGACAGGGGGCGAGCAGTACTTC. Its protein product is CASSLNAGTGGEQYF.